This paragraph reports one TCR beta chain. Its matching antigen is unknown. The germline V gene encodes CDR1 SNHLY and CDR2 FYNNEI. The CDR3 consists of 15 residues. The J segment lost 8 bases and the V segment lost 2 bases, leaving 8 bases of the junction unmatched. These data originate in a study of cytomegalovirus exposure and HLA in healthy donors. On the study more broadly: Earlier sequencing of 150 million to 200 million T cells yielded roughly 120 million unique TCR beta sequences. Regarding the study as a whole: As a later analysis revealed, the rate of TCR association differed by HLA locus, with DRB1 most and HLA-C fewest. Some V segments, including TRBV6-2 and TRBV6-3, were excluded as indistinguishable.

It was with 60 Vbeta and 13 Jbeta primers that the PCR ran. Under the authors' procedure: A later analysis counted 65 million to 80 million unique TCR beta chains, some 10 million shared. Assay: immunoSEQ multiplex PCR; the TCRdb copy retains only in-frame clones and omits some. V, J and clone size are taken as reported in that table, and D and trimming were inferred from the DNA itself. The table lists 140,000 to 150,000 clones, roughly 79% of them singletons. The origin of this receptor is a woman between 55 and 75 years old in good health and CMV-seropositive. The chain is built from TRBV2 and TRBJ1-4; 7 nucleotides match TRBD1. What was sequenced was PBMCs. CDR3 coding DNA: TGTGCCAGCAGTGAATCAGGCAGGGGGAAGGAAAAACTGTTTTTT. It yields the protein CASSESGRGKEKLFF.